The next 16 T cell receptor beta chains were all read from a single sample in a study of CD8 T cells in ankylosing spondylitis. TCRdb redid the calling of the 5' RACE reads with MiXCR, one entry per CDR3 protein. The data contain roughly 130,000 distinct CDR3 sequences, about 6.4% of them seen just once; the ten biggest clones take up over 9%. Material: blood, either unsorted or a sorted T cell fraction (not recorded which). Source of these receptors: a male donor with ankylosing spondylitis or in good health (not recorded which).

This clonotype showed up many times. V is TRBV5-6 and J is TRBJ1-2, with no clear D. The germline CDR1 and CDR2 sequences are SGHDT and YYEEEE. Deletions cut 4 bases from V and 12 bases from J, with 13 bases between. The CDR3 is 11 amino acids. CDR3 nucleotide sequence: TGTGCCAGCAGCGGCCCCCTCGAACACACCTTC. Its translation is CASSGPLEHTF.

On this clonotype: A read error may be the cause here, since a much bigger clone is one base away. The chain uses TRBV20-1 and TRBJ2-7; 8 bases agree with TRBD1. The V segment lost 3 bases and the J segment 5 bases; nucleotides outside the gene matches: 12. The CDR3 is 15 amino acids. The germline V gene has CDR1 DFQATT and CDR2 SNEGSKA (reference sequence). CDR3 in amino acids: CSASPDRGHRNEQYF. CDR3 in DNA: TGCAGTGCTAGTCCTGACAGGGGTCATCGGAACGAGCAGTACTTC.

There are a few counts of this clonotype. This chain connects TRBV29-1 to TRBJ2-7; the match to TRBD1 covers 7 bases. Germline CDR1 reads SQVTM; CDR2 reads ANQGSEA. This CDR3 is built from 13 residues. The V and J ends lost 8 bases and 1 base, in that order; junction bases with no gene match: 8. The CDR3 region is CSLRTGDSYEQYF. For the CDR3, the DNA is TGCAGCCTTCGGACAGGAGATTCCTACGAGCAGTACTTC.

This clonotype was seen ten or more times. The gene calls are TRBV5-1 and TRBJ1-2; TRBD1 agrees at 7 bases. Trimming at V came to 4 bases and at J to 8 bases, leaving 8 bases not matched to a gene. Germline V gene data show CDR1 as SGHRS and CDR2 as YFSETQ. The CDR3 has 13 residues. CDR3 nucleotide sequence: TGCGCCAGCAGCGTTGAAACAGGGGAAGGCTACACCTTC. This encodes CASSVETGEGYTF.

The chain combines TRBV10-3 with TRBJ2-1, with D perhaps TRBD2 (6 bases). Germline V lookup: CDR1 ENHRY, CDR2 SYGVKD. Between the trimmed V and J ends, which lost 7 bases and 5 bases, there was a span of 15 bases. The CDR3 spans 14 residues. The CDR3 is CAIKGVTGDNEQFF. In nucleotides, the CDR3 is TGTGCCATCAAAGGTGTAACGGGGGACAATGAGCAGTTCTTC.

This chain links TRBV6-1 with TRBJ2-7; 8 nucleotides align to TRBD2. Germline loops: CDR1 MNHNS, CDR2 SASEGT. Unmatched junction bases numbered 13, after V lost 6 bases and J lost 6 bases. This CDR3 comprises 15 residues. CDR3 nucleotides: TGTGCCAGCAGCCGCAGCGCTAGCGGGCTCTCCGAGCAGTACTTC. It codes for CASSRSASGLSEQYF.

In its sample, this clonotype was seen many times. The gene calls are TRBV6-1 and TRBJ2-7; 7 positions agree with TRBD1. The germline V gene has CDR1 MNHNS and CDR2 SASEGT. With 8 bases clipped from V and 2 bases from J, the junction kept 9 bases outside the gene matches. The CDR3 totals 14 residues. CDR3 DNA: TGTGCCAGCGCCGGGACAGCAAGACCCTACGAGCAGTACTTC. It yields the protein CASAGTARPYEQYF.

This clonotype has at least ten counts. V and J are TRBV29-1 and TRBJ2-1; no clear D. This CDR3 is 12 amino acids long. Germline V lookup: CDR1 SQVTM, CDR2 ANQGSEA. CDR3 in amino acids: CSHAVSYNEQFF. CDR3 in DNA: TGCAGTCATGCGGTCTCCTACAATGAGCAGTTCTTC.

This clonotype has a count of ten or more. Here the CDR3 reads CASSAIGTGAYEQYF. In DNA, the CDR3 is TGTGCCAGCAGTGCGATCGGGACAGGGGCGTACGAGCAGTACTTC. The rearrangement joins TRBV12-3 or TRBV12-4 to TRBJ2-7, with 10 nucleotides matching TRBD1. This CDR3 is 15 amino acids long. With 5 bases clipped from V and 4 bases from J, the junction kept 8 bases outside the gene matches.

This clonotype showed up many times. The chain carries TRBV20-1 and TRBJ2-1; 8 nucleotides agree with TRBD2. This CDR3 spans 14 amino acids. From germline, CDR1 is DFQATT and CDR2 SNEGSKA (reference sequence). Trimming removed 3 bases from V and 7 bases from J; junction bases left unmatched: 8. The CDR3 loop is CSARYSGSKNEQFF. CDR3 DNA: TGCAGTGCTAGGTACAGCGGGAGTAAGAATGAGCAGTTCTTC.

This clonotype was found many times. The chain joins TRBV4-1 to TRBJ2-7; D remains ambiguous. The CDR3 runs to 16 residues. Germline values: CDR1 MGHRA, CDR2 YSYEKL. V was clipped by 4 bases and J by 2 bases, with 18 bases between them. CDR3 in DNA: TGCGCCAGCAGCCCCCTGGACCAGAGGAATACCTACGAGCAGTACTTC. Amino acids: CASSPLDQRNTYEQYF.

This clonotype was detected a few times. This rearrangement joins TRBV7-2 to TRBJ2-3; D may be TRBD2 (6 bases). Per the germline V gene, CDR1 is SGHTA and CDR2 is FQGNSA. V was clipped by 7 bases and J by 2 bases, with 13 bases between them. The CDR3 runs 14 residues. Here the CDR3 reads CASTLAPNTDTQYF. The CDR3 nucleotides read TGTGCCAGCACCCTAGCGCCTAACACAGATACGCAGTATTTT.

This clonotype was counted ten times or more. The rearrangement links TRBV3-1 to TRBJ2-7, with unresolved D. V lost 1 base and J 0 bases, leaving 10 bases between the germline ends. This CDR3 has 15 residues. Germline V gene sequence: CDR1 LGHDT, CDR2 YNNKEL (reference sequence). The CDR3 spells CASSQVAYSSYEQYF. DNA for the CDR3: TGTGCCAGCAGCCAAGTGGCATACAGCTCCTACGAGCAGTACTTC.

There are many counts of this clonotype. The J gene is TRBJ1-2, the V gene TRBV29-1; TRBD1 might be the D (5 bases). The CDR3 runs to 13 residues. CDR1 is SQVTM, CDR2 ANQGSEA, per germline. V was trimmed by 3 bases and J by 4 bases, leaving 12 bases between them. CDR3 loop: CSVDWEQGYGYTF. The CDR3 DNA reads as TGCAGCGTTGACTGGGAGCAGGGCTATGGCTACACCTTC.

The table lists this clonotype with many counts. The CDR3 here is CASRPRTGTEAFF. In DNA, the CDR3 is TGTGCCAGCAGGCCTAGGACAGGAACTGAAGCTTTCTTT. The V call is TRBV7-2, the J call TRBJ1-1; 7 bases agree with TRBD1. CDR3 length equals 13 residues. The junction had 6 bases not matched to a gene; V was cut back by 6 bases and J by 5 bases. Germline-derived CDR1 and CDR2 are SGHTA and FQGNSA.

This clonotype occurred many times. This chain uses TRBV5-6 with TRBJ1-2, with TRBD1 matching over 8 bases. CDR1 SGHDT and CDR2 YYEEEE come from the germline V gene. The junction had 7 bases not matched to a gene; V was cut back by 4 bases and J by 8 bases. This CDR3 has 13 amino acids. CDR3 nucleotide sequence: TGTGCCAGCAGCAGTACAGGGGGTCTCGGCTACACCTTC. Its protein product is CASSSTGGLGYTF.